These 24 T cell receptor beta chains were sequenced from one sample in a study of blood T cell repertoires in COVID-19. TCRdb keeps only in-frame clones here, not all; method: immunoSEQ multiplex PCR. The data contain 60,000 to 65,000 clones, around 80% of them seen just once; the ten biggest clones take up over 15%. The sample taken for sequencing was peripheral blood. These receptors all stem from a man between 60 and 75 years old with acute or convalescent COVID-19.

This sequence joins TRBV28 and TRBJ1-2, with TRBD1 matching 7 bases. V lost 2 bases and J lost 4; bases outside the gene matches: 1. The germline V gene encodes CDR1 MDHEN and CDR2 SYDVKM. The length of the CDR3 is 13 residues. This chain's CDR3 is CASSLRDSYGYTF. CDR3 sequence (DNA): TGTGCCAGCAGTTTACGGGACAGCTATGGCTACACCTTC.

The chain employs TRBV9 and TRBJ1-2; perhaps TRBD1 as D (6 bases). V was trimmed by 0 bases and J by 2 bases, leaving 11 bases between them. The CDR3 contains 15 residues. CDR1 and CDR2 (germline): SGDLS, YYNGEE. CDR3 nucleotide sequence: TGTGCCAGCAGCGTAGAGGACAGCGTCAACTATGGCTACACCTTC. Translated: CASSVEDSVNYGYTF.

A few counts support this clone. The DNA for the CDR3 is TGTGCCAGTAGTTACAGCCCGAACACTGAAGCTTTCTTT. It specifies CASSYSPNTEAFF. This chain links TRBV19 with TRBJ1-1; no definite D call. Germline-derived CDR1 and CDR2 are LNHDA and SQIVND (reference sequence). V lost 5 bases and J lost 1, with 8 bases in between. The CDR3 has 13 residues.

This rearrangement joins TRBV6-5 to TRBJ2-7; 8 bases match TRBD2. V gave up 6 bases and J gave up 2 bases; unmatched junction bases: 3. The CDR3 covers 13 residues. Germline CDR1 and CDR2: MNHEY and SVGAGI. CDR3 region: CASSLGLAYEQYF. CDR3 coding DNA: TGTGCCAGCAGCCTGGGACTAGCCTACGAGCAGTACTTC.

The chain joins TRBV12-2 to TRBJ1-4; the table's D call, TRBD1, was not checked against the DNA. TRBV12-2 is an annotated pseudogene. The CDR3 loop spans 16 amino acids. In DNA, the CDR3 is TGTGCAAGTCGCTTACACGCGTCAGGGAAGGGTGAAAAACTGTTTTTT. Protein: CASRLHASGKGEKLFF.

The J gene is TRBJ1-3, the V gene TRBV6-2 or TRBV6-3; perhaps TRBD1 as D (6 bases). Germline CDR1 and CDR2: MNHEY and SVGEGT. The CDR3 loop spans 15 amino acids. V dropped 6 bases and J dropped 7 bases, with 19 bases sitting between them. The chain's CDR3 is CASSRTASWTNTIYF. The CDR3 nucleotides are TGTGCCAGCAGCCGGACAGCGTCGTGGACCAACACCATATATTTT.

The chain uses TRBV5-1 and TRBJ2-7; D remains ambiguous. The CDR3 has 14 residues. The germline V and J ends were trimmed by 0 bases and 3 bases, with 10 bases remaining between them. Germline values: CDR1 SGHRS, CDR2 YFSETQ. The CDR3 DNA reads TGCGCCAGCAGCTTGGCCGACATAGACTACGAGCAGTACTTC. It specifies CASSLADIDYEQYF.

The chain recombines TRBV6-5 with TRBJ2-3; D unresolved. The CDR3 sequence is 13 residues long. Germline V gene lookup returns CDR1 MNHEY and CDR2 SVGAGI. Between the trimmed V and J ends, which lost 6 bases and 1 base, there was a span of 8 bases. CDR3 in amino acids: CASRESGTDTQYF. The CDR3 DNA is TGTGCCAGCAGGGAGTCTGGCACAGATACGCAGTATTTT.

The CDR3: CATSPYPRSTDTQYF. CDR3 DNA: TGTGCCACCTCCCCTTACCCGCGGAGCACAGATACGCAGTATTTT. This chain connects TRBV11-2 to TRBJ2-3; no clear D gene. This CDR3 contains 15 residues. The V gene lost 10 bases and the J gene lost 0 bases, with 17 bases spanning the gap. Germline-derived CDR1 and CDR2 are SGHAT and FQNNGV.

The chain uses TRBV10-3 and TRBJ2-1, with 8 bases aligning to TRBD2. J lost 3 bases, V lost 7 bases, and 2 bases had no gene match. The CDR3 totals 13 residues. The germline V gene encodes CDR1 ENHRY and CDR2 SYGVKD. In DNA, the CDR3 is TGTGCCATCACGCGGGAGGTCTACAATGAGCAGTTCTTC. This gives the protein CAITREVYNEQFF.

The gene calls are TRBV19 and TRBJ2-2, with D tentatively TRBD1 (5 bases). CDR1 LNHDA and CDR2 SQIVND come from the germline V gene (reference sequence). This CDR3 is built from 16 residues. Trimming removed 5 bases at V and 0 bases at J, with 13 bases between. The CDR3 nucleotides are TGTGCCAGTAGTCCCCGGCAGGGCTCGAACACCGGGGAGCTGTTTTTT. Translation: CASSPRQGSNTGELFF.

This clone was observed once. The chain carries TRBV4-2 and TRBJ1-5; unclear D gene. Looked up from germline, CDR1 is LGHNA and CDR2 is YNFKEQ. V dropped 0 bases and J dropped 6 bases, with 6 bases sitting between them. The CDR3 spans 13 residues. The CDR3 protein is CASSQDLRQPQHF. CDR3 bases: TGTGCCAGCAGCCAAGATCTACGTCAGCCCCAGCATTTT.

The chain has TRBV5-1 and TRBJ2-2, with 7 bases identical to TRBD1. From germline, CDR1 is SGHRS and CDR2 YFSETQ. After removal of 7 bases from V and 6 bases from J, the junction contained 12 bases not matched to a gene. CDR3 length equals 15 residues. This CDR3 reads CASSYTGEWAGELFF. The CDR3 nucleotides read TGCGCCAGCTCCTATACAGGGGAATGGGCCGGGGAGCTGTTTTTT.

The V gene is TRBV10-3, the J gene TRBJ2-4, with D perhaps TRBD2 (5 bases). V gave up 6 bases and J gave up 2 bases, with 11 bases separating them. The CDR3 sequence is 14 residues long. Germline assignment: CDR1 ENHRY and CDR2 SYGVKD. The CDR3 DNA reads TGTGCCATCAGCCGGGAAGGAACCAAAAACATTCAGTACTTC. Encoded protein: CAISREGTKNIQYF.

This chain uses TRBV2 with TRBJ2-3, with D unresolved. CDR1 is SNHLY, CDR2 FYNNEI, per germline. The V end was cut by 8 bases, the J end by 2 bases, with 14 bases between. The CDR3 extends over 14 amino acids. CDR3 DNA: TGTGCCAGCTTGGGCTACCGCCACACAGATACGCAGTATTTT. Amino acids: CASLGYRHTDTQYF.

The chain links TRBV6-1 to TRBJ2-1, with a weak D call TRBD2 (6 bases). In germline, CDR1 is MNHNS, CDR2 SASEGT. V was cut by 0 bases and J by 13 bases, with 10 bases left in between. The CDR3 covers 12 residues. The CDR3 sequence: CASSEAVAAQFF. CDR3 DNA: TGTGCCAGCAGTGAAGCGGTAGCGGCTCAGTTCTTC.

The chain recombines TRBV29-1 with TRBJ2-5; 7 nucleotides agree with TRBD1. V dropped 0 bases and J dropped 5; count of bases not matched to a gene: 6. Germline loops: CDR1 SQVTM, CDR2 ANQGSEA. The CDR3 runs to 14 residues. In DNA, the CDR3 is TGCAGCGTTGAAGAAGACAGGGCGGGTGAGACCCAGTACTTC. Protein: CSVEEDRAGETQYF.

The rearrangement links TRBV4-3 to TRBJ2-1; no clear D gene. The V end lost 3 bases, the J end lost 8 bases, and 17 bases lay between the germline ends. Germline V lookup: CDR1 LGHNA, CDR2 YSLEER. The CDR3 is made up of 15 amino acids. This CDR3 reads CASSHTSRAGDEQFF. The CDR3 nucleotides read TGCGCCAGCAGCCATACTTCTCGCGCAGGCGATGAGCAGTTCTTC.

This chain uses TRBV5-8 with TRBJ2-7; TRBD2 might be the D (6 bases). Trimming took off 7 bases at V and 2 bases at J, with 16 bases between the two ends. CDR1 SGHTS and CDR2 YDEGEE come from the germline V gene. The CDR3 is 14 amino acids. The CDR3 spells CASHPGDGAYEQYF. The DNA of the CDR3 is TGTGCCAGCCATCCGGGGGACGGGGCCTACGAGCAGTACTTC. Full variable domain (remainder filled in from reference TRBV5-8 and TRBJ2-7): EAGVTQSPTHLIKTRGQQATLRCSPISGHTSVYWYQQALGLGLQFLLWYDEGEERNRGNFPPRFSGRQFPNYSSELNVNALELEDSALYLCASHPGDGAYEQYFGPGTRLTVT.

V gene TRBV6-5 combines with J gene TRBJ1-1; D may be TRBD1 (6 bases). The CDR3 has 11 residues. Germline CDR1 MNHEY, CDR2 SVGAGI. Trimming shortened V by 10 bases and J by 5 bases, and 11 bases separated the two germline ends. CDR3: CATHRETEAFF. CDR3 in DNA: TGTGCCACCCACAGGGAAACTGAAGCTTTCTTT.

The sample holds a few counts of this clone. The rearrangement uses TRBV4-1 and TRBJ1-2; 9 bases are a match to TRBD1. The V gene end was trimmed by 5 bases and the J gene end by 4 bases; junction bases not matched to a gene: 8. The CDR3 is made up of 15 amino acids. Germline V lookup: CDR1 MGHRA, CDR2 YSYEKL. DNA of the CDR3: TGCGCCAGCAGCGAGCGACAGGGGGATATCTATGGCTACACCTTC. Its protein is CASSERQGDIYGYTF.

This chain uses TRBV2 with TRBJ2-7; the match to TRBD1 covers 12 bases. V lost 2 bases, J lost 7 bases, and 9 bases stayed unmatched. CDR3 size: 16 residues. CDR1 is SNHLY and CDR2 is FYNNEI in the germline V gene. CDR3 loop: CASSELTGTGGLEQYF. The CDR3 DNA sequence: TGTGCCAGCAGTGAACTCACCGGGACAGGGGGCCTTGAGCAGTACTTC.

The chain uses TRBV7-9 and TRBJ2-3; TRBD2 is a possible D gene (6 bases). V gave up 5 bases and J gave up 4 bases, with 13 bases separating them. CDR3 length: 14 residues. CDR1 and CDR2 (germline): SEHNR, FQNEAQ (reference sequence). As DNA, the CDR3 is TGTGCCAGCAGCCTTACGGGGACTCCAGATACGCAGTATTTT. This gives the protein CASSLTGTPDTQYF.

The rearrangement links TRBV3-1 (or the pseudogene TRBV3-2) to TRBJ2-6; D is perhaps TRBD2 (6 bases). From germline, CDR1 is LGHDT and CDR2 YNNKEL (reference sequence). CDR3 length equals 17 residues. V lost 5 bases, J lost 0 bases, and 14 bases lay in between. The CDR3 nucleotides are TGTGCCAGCAGCTGTCACGGGAGCTCCTCTGGGGCCAACGTCCTGACTTTC. Its protein is CASSCHGSSSGANVLTF.